The clone carrying this T cell receptor (beta chain) came up many times. Its specificity is unknown. Individual cDNA molecules carried attached unique molecular identifiers. Each CDR3 protein gets one entry after TCRdb re-called the 5' RACE reads with MiXCR. The sample has approximately 71,000 distinct CDR3 sequences, approximately 13% seen once; the top ten hold over 12%. V gave up 4 bases and J gave up 3 bases, with 7 bases separating them. In germline, CDR1 is GTSNPN, CDR2 SVGIG (reference sequence). The CDR3 runs 12 residues. These data originate in a study of early T cells in non-severe SARS-CoV-2 infection. The study's findings and limits: Sequences matched to VDJdb favored anti-spike CD8 responses, while private and CD4 specificities were missed.

The clonotype comes from an adult who was a healthcare worker with PCR-confirmed SARS-CoV-2 infection or an uninfected control (not recorded which). The specimen sequenced was whole blood. The chain links TRBV30 to TRBJ1-5, with unresolved D. The CDR3 loop is CAWNRNNQPQHF. CDR3 sequence (DNA): TGTGCCTGGAATAGGAACAATCAGCCCCAGCATTTT.